What follows is one TCR beta chain and its context. Per the original methods: For nucleated cells, counts were estimated from reference gene primer amplification. Assay: immunoSEQ multiplex PCR; the TCRdb copy retains only in-frame clones and omits some. V and J calls and clone size are given by that table; D and trimming were obtained from the DNA. The sample consists of more than 250,000 clones, 86% of them appearing once. This record belongs to a study of blood T cell repertoires in COVID-19. Study information: COVID-19 samples collected from the United States, Italy and Spain covered acute and convalescent phases. PBMCs, B-cell-depleted T cells, or T cells were the source of the cDNA or gDNA that made up the material.

The CDR3 spans 15 residues. The germline gives CDR1 SGHTA, CDR2 FQGNSA. With 2 bases removed from V and 8 bases from J, the gap between germline ends came to 16 bases. The TCR comes from a man aged 18 to 30 with active or convalescent COVID-19. Sequencing was done on a sample of peripheral blood. The chain couples TRBV7-2 to TRBJ2-1, with D maybe TRBD1 (5 bases). CDR3 loop: CASSLQAGFLDEQFF. The CDR3 DNA is TGTGCCAGCAGCTTACAGGCAGGGTTTTTGGATGAGCAGTTCTTC.